This T cell receptor (beta chain) was identified in a study of T cell repertoires in aging, cancer and after chemotherapy (dated by TCRdb to between 2018 and 2021). In the study overall: Donors spanned six age groups from 30 or younger to 70 or older, with at least three individuals per group. In total, the full dataset held about 9 million TCR reads. In the solid tumor group, paired pre- and post-chemotherapy samples were obtained from brain tumor (glioblastoma) patients receiving temozolomide-based therapy. A cohort of 220 or so cancer patients (roughly 94 with hematological and 124 with solid cancers) was assembled, and fewer than 100 healthy donors were included as a reference group. The study profiled peripheral blood TCR beta repertoires from healthy donors and cancer patients to examine immunoaging and T cell reconstitution after chemotherapy.

V is trimmed back by 4 bases and J by 6 bases, and the junction contains 11 bases that no gene match accounts for. The CDR1 and CDR2 encoded by the germline V gene (reference sequence) are SGHNT and YYREEE. Measured from the cysteine to the phenylalanine, the CDR3 is 16 residues long. Of the read, only the CDR3 DNA is kept; its 48 bases are in frame from base 1. Multiplex touch-down PCR with a mixed TRB-A/B primer pool was used to amplify rearranged TRB sequences covering the V, D and J segments. Illumina adapters and sample indices were added to the amplicons in two consecutive PCR reactions performed with Phusion HS II polymerase. After gel purification with the NucleoSpin Gel and PCR Clean-up kit, the amplicons were checked using Qubit and an Agilent 2100 Bioanalyzer. Sequencing of the libraries was done on an Illumina MiSeq with paired-end, single-indexed 600-cycle runs. The paper's processing steps were these. MiXCR versions 2.12 and 3.0.5 were used to process TRB sequences. Each unique CDR3 nucleotide sequence counted as one clone, and only productive sequences with at least two reads were retained. The repertoire metrics were Shannon diversity, evenness, clonality (defined as one minus evenness), and alpha-parameterized diversity profiles covering alpha 0 to 5. The IGoR algorithm was used to calculate generation probabilities for clones in the paired samples taken before and after chemotherapy. TCRdb reworked the public reads: Q25 trimming with fastp, MiXCR clone assembly, productive beta chains retained. All rows with the same CDR3 protein become a single entry with the most common DNA and genes. TCRdb assigned the V and J calls; the authors' analysis was not used. The sample table lists over 2,000 distinct CDR3 sequences, 36% of them with a count of one. The top ten clonotypes cover roughly 25% of the sample.

Instead of sorted cells or RNA, genomic DNA extracted from peripheral blood served as the source for amplifying TCR beta rearrangements. In this sample, this clonotype turned up a few times. No antigen is known for it. No per-base quality is available; no much larger clone lies one base away. Broader findings and caveats from the paper: In both cancer cohorts, median generation probability rose over the chemotherapy interval, which suggests that the repertoire was reconstituted through rebound thymic output. Compared with age-matched healthy donors, untreated patients with either hematological or solid cancers had significantly lower TCR diversity in the blood along with higher clonality. In healthy donors, the drop in TCR diversity with age came mainly from a loss of richness, whereas in cancer patients a loss of evenness also played a part. According to the authors, the repertoire data do not allow conclusions to be drawn about immunological memory after chemotherapy.

Sequencing was done on a sample of blood. Rearrangement joined TRBV5-4 to TRBJ2-1, and 9 junctional nucleotides match TRBD1. This TCR was recovered from a human donor with a solid tumor. The CDR3 reads CASSPRDRVGLNEQFF. The DNA sequence is TGTGCCAGCAGCCCCCGGGACAGGGTAGGCCTCAATGAGCAGTTCTTC.